The 23 T cell receptor beta chains reported below all come from one sample, sequenced in a study of shared clonotypes between healthy human individuals. Method: immunoSEQ multiplex PCR; TCRdb's copy keeps in-frame clones and lacks some. The sample has about 600,000 clones, roughly 79% seen once. What was sequenced was PBMCs. Receptors were obtained from a woman in her 40s in good health. Some clones in this sample may be carry-over from other donors' samples.

The genes are TRBV5-1 and TRBJ2-1, with a possible D match to TRBD2 (6 bases). The CDR3 has 15 amino acids. The germline V gene has CDR1 SGHRS and CDR2 YFSETQ. Trimming pared 0 bases from V and 8 bases from J, leaving 15 bases between. CDR3 in amino acids: CASSLAAGRGDEQFF. The CDR3 nucleotides are TGCGCCAGCAGCTTGGCGGCGGGGCGGGGAGATGAGCAGTTCTTC. The full variable domain, with the rest looked up from reference TRBV5-1 and TRBJ2-1, is KAGVTQTPRYLIKTRGQQVTLSCSPISGHRSVSWYQQTPGQGLQFLFEYFSETQRNKGNFPGRFSGRQFSNSRSEMNVSTLELGDSALYLCASSLAAGRGDEQFFGPGTRLTVL.

The J gene is TRBJ2-1, the V gene TRBV7-3; possibly TRBD2 for D (6 bases). V was clipped by 8 bases and J by 8 bases, with 13 bases between them. The CDR3 runs 12 residues. Germline assignment: CDR1 SGHTA and CDR2 FQGTGA. DNA of the CDR3: TGTGCCAGCGGGAGGAAGCTCCATGAGCAGTTCTTC. Residues: CASGRKLHEQFF.

In its sample, this clone was seen a few times. The rearrangement links TRBV5-6 to TRBJ2-1, with 8 bases identical to TRBD2. Germline-derived CDR1 and CDR2 are SGHDT and YYEEEE. The CDR3 runs 15 residues. The V and J ends lost 5 bases and 6 bases, in that order; junction bases with no gene match: 10. CDR3 residues: CASSYRREVPNEQFF. For the CDR3, the DNA is TGTGCCAGCAGTTACAGGCGGGAGGTTCCCAATGAGCAGTTCTTC.

This clone was recorded once. The CDR3 here is CASSKSELTGEETQYF. CDR3 DNA: TGTGCCAGCAGCAAATCCGAACTGACAGGGGAAGAGACCCAGTACTTC. This sequence joins TRBV21-1 and TRBJ2-5; TRBD1, the table's D call, lacks a check against the DNA. TRBV21-1 is recorded as a pseudogene. This CDR3 is built from 16 residues.

The chain recombines TRBV7-3 with TRBJ2-1, with 8 bases matching TRBD1. CDR1 SGHTA and CDR2 FQGTGA come from the germline V gene. J was trimmed by 7 bases and V by 5 bases; bases with no gene match: 7. CDR3 length: 14 amino acids. The CDR3 sequence: CASSTTGGSNEQFF. The CDR3 DNA sequence: TGTGCCAGCAGCACAACAGGGGGTAGTAATGAGCAGTTCTTC.

This chain joins TRBV19 and TRBJ2-5; the match to TRBD1 covers 10 bases. Germline V gene sequence: CDR1 LNHDA, CDR2 SQIVND (reference sequence). V dropped 6 bases and J dropped 2; count of bases not matched to a gene: 6. The CDR3 has 15 amino acids. CDR3 in amino acids: CASSPGQGGQETQYF. CDR3 nucleotides: TGTGCCAGTAGCCCCGGACAGGGGGGACAAGAGACCCAGTACTTC.

The gene calls are TRBV28 and TRBJ2-5; unclear D gene. This CDR3 is built from 15 residues. Trimming removed 6 bases from V and 7 bases from J, with 21 bases in between. Germline values: CDR1 MDHEN, CDR2 SYDVKM. The CDR3 spells CASSPNVRPTGTQYF. The CDR3 DNA follows: TGTGCCAGCAGCCCGAACGTGCGCCCCACTGGGACCCAGTACTTC.

This chain joins TRBV28 and TRBJ2-7, with D possibly matching TRBD2 (5 bases). The CDR3 runs to 15 residues. The germline V and J ends were trimmed by 1 base and 5 bases, with 15 bases remaining between them. Germline CDR1 and CDR2: MDHEN and SYDVKM. This chain's CDR3 is CASSLSSSGRNEQYF. In nucleotides, the CDR3 is TGTGCCAGCAGTTTATCTTCATCTGGGAGAAACGAGCAGTACTTC. The full variable domain, with the rest looked up from reference TRBV28 and TRBJ2-7, is DVKVTQSSRYLVKRTGEKVFLECVQDMDHENMFWYRQDPGLGLRLIYFSYDVKMKEKGDIPEGYSVSREKKERFSLILESASTNQTSMYLCASSLSSSGRNEQYFGPGTRLTVT.

The genes are TRBV15 and TRBJ2-7; D is unclear. CDR1 is LNHNV, CDR2 YYDKDF, per germline (reference sequence). V was cut by 2 bases and J by 4 bases, with 6 bases left in between. The CDR3 is 12 amino acids. This CDR3 is CATSRSRYEQYF. The CDR3, as DNA: TGTGCCACCAGCAGATCGCGGTACGAGCAGTACTTC.

V usage is TRBV30 and J usage is TRBJ2-7; 9 bases are shared with TRBD1. In germline, CDR1 is GTSNPN, CDR2 SVGIG (reference sequence). The CDR3 runs 15 residues. V trimming: 0 bases; J trimming: 5 bases; junction bases outside the gene matches: 8. CDR3: CAWSVATGGVHEQYF. CDR3 DNA sequence: TGTGCCTGGAGTGTAGCGACAGGGGGGGTCCACGAGCAGTACTTC.

The table lists this clone with a count of one. This chain connects TRBV5-4 to TRBJ1-1; TRBD1 matches 10 bases. The CDR3 has 15 residues. The V gene's germline CDR1 is SGHNT and CDR2 YYREEE (reference sequence). Trimming at V came to 0 bases and at J to 7 bases, leaving 6 bases not matched to a gene. The CDR3, as DNA: TGTGCCAGCAGCTTGGGACAGGGGGCGCGGGGTGAAGCTTTCTTT. Translated: CASSLGQGARGEAFF.

A word on this clone: At one end, the junction sequence differs from germline, possibly due to a read error. The chain links TRBV2 to TRBJ1-4; D is unresolved. Germline V lookup: CDR1 SNHLY, CDR2 FYNNEI. The length of the CDR3 is 14 residues. The CDR3 DNA reads as TGCGCCAGCACACTCCTTACAACTAATGAAAAACTGTTTTTT. Amino acids: CASTLLTTNEKLFF.

About this clone: A far more abundant clone sits one base away, making this likely a read error. The chain uses TRBV30 and TRBJ2-2; D is unclear. V lost 0 bases and J 1 base, leaving 9 bases between the germline ends. CDR1 and CDR2 from the germline V gene are GTSNPN and SVGIG (reference sequence). This CDR3 is 15 amino acids long. CDR3 in amino acids: CAWSVKPRNTGELFF. In DNA form, the CDR3 reads TGTGCCTGGAGTGTAAAACCCCGGAACACCGGGGAGCTGTTTTTT.

This clone was recorded many times. V gene TRBV6-1 combines with J gene TRBJ2-2; possibly TRBD1 for D (6 bases). Trimming left V 4 bases short and J 5 bases short, with 8 bases between. The germline CDR1 and CDR2 sequences are MNHNS and SASEGT. This CDR3 is 13 amino acids long. This CDR3 reads CASSATGTGELFF. CDR3 nucleotide sequence: TGTGCCAGCAGTGCCACAGGGACCGGGGAGCTGTTTTTT.

This chain connects TRBV7-9 to TRBJ1-2, with 9 bases identical to TRBD1. V trimming: 4 bases; J trimming: 0 bases; junction bases outside the gene matches: 6. Per the germline V gene, CDR1 is SEHNR and CDR2 is FQNEAQ (reference sequence). The CDR3 consists of 16 residues. CDR3: CASSSSRTGANYGYTF. CDR3 in DNA: TGTGCCAGCAGCTCTTCCCGGACAGGGGCTAACTATGGCTACACCTTC.

V gene TRBV7-2 combines with J gene TRBJ2-1; the match to TRBD2 covers 13 bases. Germline V gives CDR1 SGHTA, CDR2 FQGNSA. The V gene end was trimmed by 5 bases and the J gene end by 8 bases; junction bases not matched to a gene: 3. This CDR3 is built from 14 residues. The CDR3 DNA is TGTGCCAGCAGCCCGGGACTAGCGGGGCATGAGCAGTTCTTC. This translates into CASSPGLAGHEQFF. The variable domain in full, with the rest retrieved from reference TRBV7-2 and TRBJ2-1, is GAGVSQSPSNKVTEKGKDVELRCDPISGHTALYWYRQSLGQGLEFLIYFQGNSAPDKSGLPSDRFSAERTGGSVSTLTIQRTQQEDSAVYLCASSPGLAGHEQFFGPGTRLTVL.

This chain uses TRBV7-9 with TRBJ2-1; tentative D call: TRBD2 (6 bases). Per the germline V gene, CDR1 is SEHNR and CDR2 is FQNEAQ (reference sequence). The germline V and J ends were trimmed by 3 bases and 1 base, with 10 bases remaining between them. The CDR3 is 15 amino acids. The CDR3 sequence: CASSFAGTSYNEQFF. The CDR3 bases are TGTGCCAGCAGCTTCGCGGGGACTTCCTACAATGAGCAGTTCTTC.

The chain joins TRBV29-1 to TRBJ2-1; D perhaps matches TRBD2 (6 bases). Germline CDR1 reads SQVTM; CDR2 reads ANQGSEA. V gave up 4 bases and J gave up 14 bases, with 15 bases separating them. The CDR3 consists of 11 residues. CDR3 amino acids: CSVGRELRKFF. The DNA for the CDR3 is TGCAGCGTTGGACGGGAGCTACGGAAGTTCTTC.

The rearrangement links TRBV2 to TRBJ2-2; 7 positions match TRBD2. Germline V gene lookup returns CDR1 SNHLY and CDR2 FYNNEI. V shed 0 bases, J shed 7 bases, and the junction held 14 bases outside the gene matches. The length of the CDR3 is 18 residues. For the CDR3, the DNA is TGTGCCAGCAGTGAAGCACGTGCGGGAGACCCTCACAGCGGGGAGCTGTTTTTT. This encodes CASSEARAGDPHSGELFF.

This clone has only one observation. The chain joins TRBV5-5 to TRBJ2-7; perhaps TRBD1 as D (6 bases). CDR1 is SGHKS and CDR2 is YYEKEE in the germline V gene (reference sequence). The germline V and J ends were trimmed by 2 bases and 0 bases, with 12 bases remaining between them. The CDR3 is made up of 15 amino acids. CDR3 DNA: TGTGCCAGCAGCTTCGAGGACAGTTACTCCTACGAGCAGTACTTC. The encoded protein is CASSFEDSYSYEQYF.

The rearrangement joins TRBV5-1 to TRBJ2-7, with a tentative D call TRBD2 (5 bases). CDR3 length equals 12 residues. The germline CDR1 and CDR2 sequences are SGHRS and YFSETQ. V dropped 7 bases and J dropped 1 base, with 9 bases sitting between them. Here the CDR3 reads CASRRDSYEQYF. CDR3 coding DNA: TGCGCCAGCCGACGGGATTCCTACGAGCAGTACTTC.

CDR3 region: CASSLDRGLSTEAFF. As DNA, the CDR3 is TGTGCCAGCAGCTTGGACAGGGGGCTGAGCACTGAAGCTTTCTTT. This chain connects TRBV7-2 to TRBJ1-1; 11 bases are shared with TRBD1. The trim removed 3 bases at V and 4 bases at J, leaving 4 bases unmatched. CDR1 is SGHTA and CDR2 is FQGNSA in the germline V gene. This CDR3 is 15 amino acids long.

This clone was found once. The chain combines TRBV30 with TRBJ1-1, with TRBD1 as a possible D gene (6 bases). Looked up from germline, CDR1 is GTSNPN and CDR2 is SVGIG (reference sequence). Trimming pared 0 bases from V and 4 bases from J, leaving 9 bases between. This CDR3 has 13 amino acids. For the CDR3, the DNA is TGTGCCTGGAGTGTAGCAGGGGCCACTGAAGCTTTCTTT. Translation gives CAWSVAGATEAFF.